The 29 T cell receptor beta chains below all came from one sample that was sequenced in a study of response to subunit inactivated influenza vaccine. TCRdb re-called the RT-PCR reads through MiXCR, storing one row per CDR3 protein. Here the sample spans 450,000 to 600,000 distinct CDR3 sequences, approximately 15% being singletons. This specimen was CD4+ T cells sorted from PBMCs, taken 23 to 25 months after vaccination. These TCRs come from a man in his fifties or sixties who received an inactivated influenza vaccine.

This clonotype was counted at least ten times. The chain employs TRBV10-3 and TRBJ2-7, with D possibly TRBD1 on 5 matching bases. This CDR3 region has 17 residues. V dropped 4 bases and J dropped 0 bases, with 19 bases sitting between them. CDR1 and CDR2 from the germline V gene are ENHRY and SYGVKD. DNA for the CDR3: TGTGCCATCAGTGTCATTCAAAGTACAGGACACTCCTACGAGCAGTACTTC. Translated: CAISVIQSTGHSYEQYF.

V and J are TRBV2 and TRBJ2-1; TRBD2 is a possible D gene (6 bases). Trimming stripped 7 bases from V and 10 bases from J, with 14 bases between. Germline V gene data show CDR1 as SNHLY and CDR2 as FYNNEI. The CDR3 has 12 amino acids. The CDR3 is CASTRTSNEQFF. Written as DNA, the CDR3 is TGTGCCAGCACCCGTACTAGCAACGAGCAGTTCTTC.

Here the CDR3 reads CASTEWTNTGELFF. In DNA form, the CDR3 reads TGCGCCAGCACTGAGTGGACGAACACCGGGGAGCTGTTTTTT. The chain combines TRBV5-1 with TRBJ2-2; D not resolved. The V gene lost 6 bases and the J gene lost 0 bases, with 9 bases spanning the gap. Germline-derived CDR1 and CDR2 are SGHRS and YFSETQ. This CDR3 contains 14 residues. Full variable domain (outside the CDR3, taken from reference TRBV5-1 and TRBJ2-2): KAGVTQTPRYLIKTRGQQVTLSCSPISGHRSVSWYQQTPGQGLQFLFEYFSETQRNKGNFPGRFSGRQFSNSRSEMNVSTLELGDSALYLCASTEWTNTGELFFGEGSRLTVL.

The chain recombines TRBV7-8 with TRBJ1-3; TRBD1 matches 8 bases. V lost 5 bases, J lost 0 bases, and 3 bases stayed unmatched. Germline V gene sequence: CDR1 SGHVS, CDR2 FQNEAQ. The CDR3 totals 15 residues. CDR3 sequence: CASSQGATSGNTIYF. The CDR3 DNA follows: TGTGCCAGCAGCCAGGGGGCAACCTCTGGAAACACCATATATTTT.

The rearrangement uses TRBV20-1 and TRBJ1-2, with D unresolved. The germline gives CDR1 DFQATT, CDR2 SNEGSKA (reference sequence). The CDR3 has 12 residues. V was pared by 5 bases and J by 4 bases, with 11 bases between. The CDR3 loop is CSARNNLYGYTF. CDR3 sequence (DNA): TGCAGTGCTCGGAATAACCTCTATGGCTACACCTTC.

The chain carries TRBV11-2 and TRBJ1-2; D gene uncertain. Germline loops: CDR1 SGHAT, CDR2 FQNNGV. V was clipped by 0 bases and J by 9 bases, with 14 bases between them. The CDR3 consists of 14 residues. CDR3 sequence (DNA): TGTGCCAGCAGCTTAGATCTCCGCCTTTATAGCTACACCTTC. This encodes CASSLDLRLYSYTF.

The sample holds many counts of this clonotype. The V gene is TRBV4-3, the J gene TRBJ2-3, with 7 bases aligning to TRBD2. The V segment lost 4 bases and the J segment 0 bases; nucleotides outside the gene matches: 7. Germline loops: CDR1 LGHNA, CDR2 YSLEER. This CDR3 has 16 amino acids. The CDR3 DNA reads as TGCGCCAGCAGCCGAGTTGGGGGAGGGAGCACAGATACGCAGTATTTT. As protein: CASSRVGGGSTDTQYF.

This sequence joins TRBV11-2 and TRBJ2-1; 11 bases agree with TRBD2. The germline V gene encodes CDR1 SGHAT and CDR2 FQNNGV. The CDR3 is 14 amino acids. V lost 4 bases to trimming and J lost 9 bases; unmatched junction nucleotides: 5. The CDR3 DNA reads TGTGCCAGCAGCTCTAGCGGGGGGCAGGGTGAGCAGTTCTTC. It yields the protein CASSSSGGQGEQFF.

This sequence joins TRBV27 and TRBJ1-4; D is possibly TRBD1 (5 bases). The CDR3 totals 14 residues. Between the trimmed V and J ends, which lost 6 bases and 4 bases, there was a span of 12 bases. Per germline, CDR1 MNHEY and CDR2 SMNVEV (reference sequence). The CDR3 region is CASSPTVINEKLFF. The DNA of the CDR3 is TGTGCCAGCAGCCCGACAGTAATTAATGAAAAACTGTTTTTT.

The table lists this clonotype with many counts. V gene TRBV5-1 combines with J gene TRBJ2-1, with 7 bases lining up with TRBD2. Germline trimming cut 4 bases from V and 6 bases from J; bases unmatched to any gene: 7. CDR1 and CDR2 (germline): SGHRS, YFSETQ. This CDR3 region has 14 residues. DNA for the CDR3: TGCGCCAGCAGCGAAACAACGGGGGGCAATGAGCAGTTCTTC. This encodes CASSETTGGNEQFF.

The chain employs TRBV6-2 or TRBV6-3 and TRBJ1-5; D may be TRBD1 (6 bases). Trimming removed 6 bases at V and 3 bases at J, with 12 bases between. The CDR3 loop spans 14 amino acids. In germline, CDR1 is MNHEY, CDR2 SVGEGT. CDR3 in amino acids: CASREQGNNQPQHF. CDR3 sequence (DNA): TGTGCCAGCAGAGAACAGGGTAACAATCAGCCCCAGCATTTT.

The V call is TRBV27, the J call TRBJ2-7, with no clear D. The CDR3 runs to 15 residues. V lost 5 bases and J 5 bases, leaving 19 bases between the germline ends. CDR1 MNHEY and CDR2 SMNVEV come from the germline V gene (reference sequence). CDR3 loop: CASSTARLASNEQYF. CDR3 DNA sequence: TGTGCCAGCAGTACCGCCAGGTTGGCTTCGAACGAGCAGTACTTC.

This clonotype was recorded a few times. The chain joins TRBV29-1 to TRBJ2-7; 10 bases align to TRBD1. The CDR3 consists of 14 residues. From germline, CDR1 is SQVTM and CDR2 ANQGSEA. The ends lost 6 bases at V and 3 bases at J; junction bases unmatched: 8. For the CDR3, the DNA is TGCAGCGTCCGGACAGGGGGATCTCTCTACGAGCAGTACTTC. Translated: CSVRTGGSLYEQYF.

This chain joins TRBV7-6 and TRBJ2-1; 11 bases are a match to TRBD2. There are 17 residues in the CDR3. J gave up 7 bases and V 5 bases, and 13 bases lay outside the gene matches. Germline V lookup: CDR1 SGHVS, CDR2 FNYEAQ. For the CDR3, the DNA is TGTGCCAGCAGCCCACTTATAGCGGGGGGGCTTTTGAATGAGCAGTTCTTC. Its translation is CASSPLIAGGLLNEQFF. The whole variable domain, filled in from reference TRBV7-6 and TRBJ2-1, reads GAGVSQSPRYKVTKRGQDVALRCDPISGHVSLYWYRQALGQGPEFLTYFNYEAQQDKSGLPNDRFSAERPEGSISTLTIQRTEQRDSAMYRCASSPLIAGGLLNEQFFGPGTRLTVL.

CDR3 in amino acids: CATTDANEKLFF. Written as DNA, the CDR3 is TGTGCCACGACAGATGCCAATGAAAAACTGTTTTTT. The chain links TRBV10-3 to TRBJ1-4; D might be TRBD1 (5 bases). V was cut by 10 bases and J by 5 bases, with 11 bases left in between. Germline CDR1 and CDR2: ENHRY and SYGVKD. This CDR3 is built from 12 residues.

This clonotype was seen many times. The V and J genes are TRBV6-2 or TRBV6-3 and TRBJ2-3, with D possibly being TRBD1 or TRBD2 (5 bases each). CDR1 and CDR2 from the germline V gene are MNHEY and SVGEGT. The germline V and J ends were trimmed by 0 bases and 6 bases, with 7 bases remaining between them. The CDR3 runs 13 residues. The CDR3 DNA is TGTGCCAGCAGTTACTCAGGGACGGATACGCAGTATTTT. Translating gives CASSYSGTDTQYF.

The V call is TRBV5-5, the J call TRBJ2-1, with a tentative D call TRBD2 (6 bases). V lost 4 bases and J 5 bases, leaving 13 bases between the germline ends. The CDR3 has 14 amino acids. Germline CDR1 SGHKS, CDR2 YYEKEE (reference sequence). CDR3 region: CASSIRDWNNEQFF. DNA of the CDR3: TGTGCCAGCAGCATCCGGGACTGGAACAATGAGCAGTTCTTC.

Only a few counts were recorded for this clonotype. The CDR3 sequence is CASSPTGEVGSPLHF. DNA for the CDR3: TGTGCCAGCTCACCGACAGGGGAAGTCGGTTCACCCCTCCACTTT. The chain joins TRBV18 to TRBJ1-6, with TRBD1 matching over 8 bases. CDR3 size: 15 residues. Germline assignment: CDR1 KGHSH and CDR2 LQKENI. Trimming cost V 3 bases and J 9 bases; bases outside gene matches: 7.

This rearrangement joins TRBV6-2 or TRBV6-3 to TRBJ1-1, with unresolved D. In germline, CDR1 is MNHEY, CDR2 SVGEGT. V was clipped by 6 bases and J by 6 bases, with 17 bases between them. CDR3 length: 14 residues. The chain's CDR3 is CASSLFIGRAEAFF. DNA of the CDR3: TGTGCCAGCAGCCTATTCATCGGGAGGGCTGAAGCTTTCTTT.

This chain joins TRBV5-1 and TRBJ1-2; TRBD1 matches 8 bases. The CDR3 runs 15 residues. J was trimmed by 8 bases and V by 4 bases; bases with no gene match: 13. Germline CDR1 is SGHRS and CDR2 is YFSETQ. CDR3 loop: CASSKDRGAGRGYTF. The CDR3 nucleotides are TGCGCCAGCAGCAAAGACAGGGGAGCAGGCCGGGGCTACACCTTC.

This chain connects TRBV20-1 to TRBJ2-7, with a tentative D call TRBD2 (6 bases). The CDR3 is 15 residues long. The germline gives CDR1 DFQATT, CDR2 SNEGSKA (reference sequence). V was cut by 1 base and J by 2 bases, with 15 bases left in between. Here the CDR3 DNA reads TGCAGTGCTAGAGTCCACTCGGGGGTTCCCTACGAGCAGTACTTC. Protein product: CSARVHSGVPYEQYF.

V is TRBV6-2 or TRBV6-3 and J is TRBJ1-4, with D uncertain. The CDR3 is 15 residues long. Between the trimmed V and J ends, which lost 7 bases and 0 bases, there was a span of 12 bases. CDR1 MNHEY and CDR2 SVGEGT come from the germline V gene. The DNA of the CDR3 is TGTGCCAGCAACATGCAAGGGTCAACTAATGAAAAACTGTTTTTT. It specifies CASNMQGSTNEKLFF.

There are many counts of this clonotype. This chain connects TRBV12-3 or TRBV12-4 to TRBJ1-2; D remains unclear. The ends were cut back, 3 bases at V and 3 bases at J, with 11 bases in the middle. This CDR3 comprises 14 residues. This CDR3 is CASSLGYDDYGYTF. The CDR3 region has the DNA TGTGCCAGCAGTTTGGGATATGACGACTATGGCTACACCTTC.

The J gene is TRBJ1-4, the V gene TRBV5-6; possible D gene TRBD1, 5 bases. Per germline, CDR1 SGHDT and CDR2 YYEEEE. The CDR3 is 14 amino acids. The V and J ends lost 4 bases and 8 bases respectively, with 15 bases between them. CDR3 sequence: CASSLPARGEKLFF. CDR3 DNA: TGTGCCAGCAGCCTCCCGGCTCGGGGCGAAAAACTGTTTTTT.

This clonotype was detected a few times. V is TRBV29-1 and J is TRBJ1-2, with a weak D call TRBD1 (5 bases). The V gene's germline CDR1 is SQVTM and CDR2 ANQGSEA. The CDR3 has 13 residues. The V gene lost 7 bases and the J gene lost 0 bases, with 12 bases spanning the gap. Here the CDR3 reads CSAGTEANYGYTF. The CDR3 DNA is TGCAGCGCCGGGACCGAAGCTAACTATGGCTACACCTTC. The entire variable domain, with the rest obtained from reference TRBV29-1 and TRBJ1-2, is as follows: SAVISQKPSRDICQRGTSLTIQCQVDSQVTMMFWYRQQPGQSLTLIATANQGSEATYESGFVIDKFPISRPNLTFSTLTVSNMSPEDSSIYLCSAGTEANYGYTFGSGTRLTVV.

This clonotype has just a few counts. V usage is TRBV20-1 and J usage is TRBJ2-5; 14 bases are shared with TRBD2. The junction had 3 bases not matched to a gene; V was cut back by 3 bases and J by 0 bases. In germline, CDR1 is DFQATT, CDR2 SNEGSKA (reference sequence). CDR3 length equals 16 residues. The CDR3 sequence: CSARRLAGGYQETQYF. CDR3 bases: TGCAGTGCTAGGAGACTAGCGGGAGGGTACCAAGAGACCCAGTACTTC.

This sequence joins TRBV10-3 and TRBJ2-3; D possibly matches TRBD1 or TRBD2 (5 bases each). The CDR3 is 15 residues long. The germline V gene has CDR1 ENHRY and CDR2 SYGVKD. The V end lost 7 bases, the J end lost 6 bases, and 20 bases lay between the germline ends. In DNA form, the CDR3 reads TGTGCCATCAATCGGGACGAGAGACATGGCGATACGCAGTATTTT. Its translation: CAINRDERHGDTQYF.

The CDR3 spells CASSLRPRTEAFF. CDR3 DNA sequence: TGTGCCAGCAGCCTTAGGCCCCGAACTGAAGCTTTCTTT. The chain carries TRBV27 and TRBJ1-1; D is unclear. The CDR3 extends over 13 amino acids. CDR1 and CDR2 (germline): MNHEY, SMNVEV (reference sequence). Trimming cost V 6 bases and J 5 bases, with 13 bases left between them.

The chain has TRBV15 and TRBJ1-1; TRBD1 matches at 8 bases. The V segment lost 0 bases and the J segment 8 bases; nucleotides outside the gene matches: 2. The CDR3 sequence is 13 residues long. The germline V gene has CDR1 LNHNV and CDR2 YYDKDF (reference sequence). The CDR3 DNA reads as TGTGCCACCAGCAGAGATAGACAGGGGGAAGCTTTCTTT. It encodes CATSRDRQGEAFF.